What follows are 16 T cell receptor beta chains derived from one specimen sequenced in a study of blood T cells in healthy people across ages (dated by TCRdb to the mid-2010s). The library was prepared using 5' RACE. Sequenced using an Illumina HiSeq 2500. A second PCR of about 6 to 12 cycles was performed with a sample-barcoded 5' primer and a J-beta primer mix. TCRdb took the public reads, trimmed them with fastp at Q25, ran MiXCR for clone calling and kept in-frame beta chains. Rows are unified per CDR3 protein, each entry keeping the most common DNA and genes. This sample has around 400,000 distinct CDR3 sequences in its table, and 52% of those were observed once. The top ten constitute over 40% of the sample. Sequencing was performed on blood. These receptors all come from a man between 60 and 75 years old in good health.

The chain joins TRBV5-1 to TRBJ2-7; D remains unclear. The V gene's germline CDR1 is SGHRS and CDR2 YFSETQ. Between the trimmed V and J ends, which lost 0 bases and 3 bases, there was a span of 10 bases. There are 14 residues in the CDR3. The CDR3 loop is CASSLGVLSYEQYF. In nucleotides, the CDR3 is TGCGCCAGCAGCTTGGGAGTCCTGAGCTACGAGCAGTACTTC.

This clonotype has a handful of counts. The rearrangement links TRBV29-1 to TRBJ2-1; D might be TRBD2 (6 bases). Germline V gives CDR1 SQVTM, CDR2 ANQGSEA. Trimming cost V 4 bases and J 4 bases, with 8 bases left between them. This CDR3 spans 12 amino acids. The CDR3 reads CSVGGVYNEQFF. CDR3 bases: TGCAGCGTTGGCGGGGTGTACAATGAGCAGTTCTTC.

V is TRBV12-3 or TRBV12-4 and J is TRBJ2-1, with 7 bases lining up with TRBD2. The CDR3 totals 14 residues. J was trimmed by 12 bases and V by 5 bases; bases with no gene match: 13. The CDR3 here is CASSTRDYGMVQFF. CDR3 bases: TGTGCCAGCAGTACCCGGGACTACGGAATGGTGCAGTTCTTC.

CDR3 nucleotide sequence: TGCGCCAGCAGCGCCAACCCGGGGTCAGAGACCCAGTACTTC. It yields the protein CASSANPGSETQYF. The genes are TRBV5-1 and TRBJ2-5, with D perhaps matching TRBD2 (5 bases). The CDR3 spans 14 residues. Per germline, CDR1 SGHRS and CDR2 YFSETQ. Trimming cost V 4 bases and J 4 bases, with 14 bases left between them.

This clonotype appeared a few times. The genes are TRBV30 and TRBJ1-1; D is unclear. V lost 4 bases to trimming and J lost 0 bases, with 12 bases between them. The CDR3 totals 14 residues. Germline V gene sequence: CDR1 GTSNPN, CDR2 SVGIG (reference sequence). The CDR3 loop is CAWIFTAMNTEAFF. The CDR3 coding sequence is TGTGCCTGGATCTTCACGGCCATGAACACTGAAGCTTTCTTT.

The CDR3 DNA reads TGTGCCAGCAGCTTTTTAGCGGGAGGGCAGGGATCCTACAATGAGCAGTTCTTC. Protein: CASSFLAGGQGSYNEQFF. The chain carries TRBV7-2 and TRBJ2-1, with TRBD2 matching over 11 bases. The CDR3 has 18 amino acids. The junction had 8 bases not matched to a gene; V was cut back by 3 bases and J by 1 base. Germline V gene data show CDR1 as SGHTA and CDR2 as FQGNSA.

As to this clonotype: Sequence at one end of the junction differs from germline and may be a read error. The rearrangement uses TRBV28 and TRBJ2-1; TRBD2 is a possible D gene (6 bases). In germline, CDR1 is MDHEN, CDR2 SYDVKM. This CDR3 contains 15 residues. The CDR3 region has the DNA TGTGCTAGCAGTTTTTCGGGACTTCCGACTCCTCAGCAGTTCTTC. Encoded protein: CASSFSGLPTPQQFF.

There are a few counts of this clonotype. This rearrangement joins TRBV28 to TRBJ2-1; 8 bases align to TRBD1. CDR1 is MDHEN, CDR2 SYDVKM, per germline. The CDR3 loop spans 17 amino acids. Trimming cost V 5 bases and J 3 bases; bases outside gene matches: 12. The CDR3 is CASSTARGQGRYNEQFF. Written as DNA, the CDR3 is TGTGCCAGCAGTACCGCCCGCGGACAGGGCCGCTACAATGAGCAGTTCTTC. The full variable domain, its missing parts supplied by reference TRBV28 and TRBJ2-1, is DVKVTQSSRYLVKRTGEKVFLECVQDMDHENMFWYRQDPGLGLRLIYFSYDVKMKEKGDIPEGYSVSREKKERFSLILESASTNQTSMYLCASSTARGQGRYNEQFFGPGTRLTVL.

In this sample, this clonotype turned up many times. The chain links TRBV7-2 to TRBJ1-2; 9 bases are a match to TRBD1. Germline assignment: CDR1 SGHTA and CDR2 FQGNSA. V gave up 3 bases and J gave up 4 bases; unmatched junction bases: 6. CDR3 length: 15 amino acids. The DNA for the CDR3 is TGTGCCAGCAGCTTCCAGACAGGGGGTATCTATGGCTACACCTTC. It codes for CASSFQTGGIYGYTF.

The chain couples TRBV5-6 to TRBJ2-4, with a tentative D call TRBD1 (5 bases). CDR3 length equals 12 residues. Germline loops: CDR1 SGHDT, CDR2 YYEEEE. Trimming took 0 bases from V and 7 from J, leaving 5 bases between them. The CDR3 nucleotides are TGTGCCAGCAGCTTGGAGGGGAACATTCAGTACTTC. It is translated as CASSLEGNIQYF. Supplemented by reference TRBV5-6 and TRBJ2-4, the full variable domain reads DAGVTQSPTHLIKTRGQQVTLRCSPKSGHDTVSWYQQALGQGPQFIFQYYEEEERQRGNFPDRFSGHQFPNYSSELNVNALLLGDSALYLCASSLEGNIQYFGAGTRLSVL.

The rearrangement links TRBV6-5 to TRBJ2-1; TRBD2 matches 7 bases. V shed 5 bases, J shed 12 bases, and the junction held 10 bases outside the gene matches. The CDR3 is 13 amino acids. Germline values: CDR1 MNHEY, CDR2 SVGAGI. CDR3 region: CASSGLGLQGQFF. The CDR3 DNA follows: TGTGCCAGCAGTGGACTAGGTCTACAAGGGCAGTTCTTC.

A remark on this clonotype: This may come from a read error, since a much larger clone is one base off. The CDR3 here is CASSPQSGSYKEQFF. The DNA of the CDR3 is TGTGCCAGCAGCCCCCAGAGCGGGAGTTACAAGGAGCAGTTCTTC. The V call is TRBV7-2, the J call TRBJ2-1; 8 bases align to TRBD2. This CDR3 region has 15 residues. The germline CDR1 and CDR2 sequences are SGHTA and FQGNSA.

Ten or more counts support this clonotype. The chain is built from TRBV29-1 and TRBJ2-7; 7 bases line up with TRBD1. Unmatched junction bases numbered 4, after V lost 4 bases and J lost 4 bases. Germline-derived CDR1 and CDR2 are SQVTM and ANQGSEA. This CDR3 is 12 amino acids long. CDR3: CSVAGTDYEQYF. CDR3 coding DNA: TGCAGCGTTGCCGGGACAGATTACGAGCAGTACTTC.

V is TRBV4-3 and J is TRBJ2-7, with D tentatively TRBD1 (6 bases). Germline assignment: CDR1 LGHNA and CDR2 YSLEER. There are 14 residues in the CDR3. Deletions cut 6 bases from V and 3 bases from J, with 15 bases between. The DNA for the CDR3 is TGCGCCAGCAGTCCCGGGACACCGATCTACGAGCAGTACTTC. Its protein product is CASSPGTPIYEQYF.

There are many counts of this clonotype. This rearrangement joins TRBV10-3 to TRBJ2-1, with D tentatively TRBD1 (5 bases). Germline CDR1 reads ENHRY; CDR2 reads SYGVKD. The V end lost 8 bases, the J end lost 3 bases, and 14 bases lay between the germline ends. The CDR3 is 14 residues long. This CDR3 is CAIGRQISYNEQFF. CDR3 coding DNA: TGTGCCATCGGACGACAGATAAGCTACAATGAGCAGTTCTTC.

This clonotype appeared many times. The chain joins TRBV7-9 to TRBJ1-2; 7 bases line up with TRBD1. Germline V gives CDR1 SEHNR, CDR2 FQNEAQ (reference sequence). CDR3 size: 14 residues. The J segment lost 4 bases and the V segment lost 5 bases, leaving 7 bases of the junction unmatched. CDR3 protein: CASSQGGLGYGYTF. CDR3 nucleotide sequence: TGTGCCAGCAGCCAGGGGGGGCTCGGCTATGGCTACACCTTC.